Below, 30 T cell receptor beta chains from the same sample are listed, as sequenced in a study of blood T cells in healthy people across ages. Primers used in a second PCR of about 7 to 12 cycles were a sample-barcoded 5' primer and a J-beta primer mix. MiXCR was run by TCRdb on the 5' RACE reads, yielding one entry per CDR3 protein. This table has 700,000 to 1,000,000 distinct CDR3 sequences, roughly 44% appearing once. The sample comprised blood. The receptors stem from a man in his sixties in good health.

This clonotype came up a few times. The V and J genes are TRBV13 and TRBJ1-4; D gene ambiguous. The CDR3 contains 17 residues. V lost 5 bases and J 0 bases, leaving 16 bases between the germline ends. CDR1 is PRHDT and CDR2 is FYEKMQ in the germline V gene (reference sequence). This CDR3 is CASSLAQAITTNEKLFF. The CDR3 DNA reads TGTGCCAGCAGCCTCGCCCAGGCAATTACAACTAATGAAAAACTGTTTTTT.

Only a few counts were recorded for this clonotype. CDR3 sequence: CASSSQGARADTQYF. Written as DNA, the CDR3 is TGTGCCAGCAGCTCCCAGGGGGCGCGTGCAGATACGCAGTATTTT. V usage is TRBV7-2 and J usage is TRBJ2-3; TRBD1 agrees at 8 bases. V was clipped by 4 bases and J by 4 bases; unmatched bases: 7. Germline assignment: CDR1 SGHTA and CDR2 FQGNSA. CDR3 length: 15 amino acids.

In its sample, this clonotype was seen a few times. J is TRBJ1-2 and V is TRBV13; possibly TRBD1 for D (5 bases). The germline V gene has CDR1 PRHDT and CDR2 FYEKMQ (reference sequence). The V gene lost 0 bases and the J gene lost 6 bases, with 17 bases spanning the gap. This CDR3 is 16 amino acids long. Here the CDR3 reads CASSLGTRAELNGYTF. The CDR3 DNA sequence: TGTGCCAGCAGCTTAGGCACCAGGGCAGAGTTAAATGGCTACACCTTC. The variable domain in full, completed from reference TRBV13 and TRBJ1-2, reads AAGVIQSPRHLIKEKRETATLKCYPIPRHDTVYWYQQGPGQDPQFLISFYEKMQSDKGSIPDRFSAQQFSDYHSELNMSSLELGDSALYFCASSLGTRAELNGYTFGSGTRLTVV.

Concerning this clonotype itself: Its ends do not fully match the called genes, so a read error is possible. This rearrangement joins TRBV20-1 to TRBJ1-2, with D unresolved. The length of the CDR3 is 12 residues. Germline CDR1 and CDR2: DFQATT and SNEGSKA (reference sequence). The CDR3 sequence: CNASGRTYGYTF. The CDR3 DNA follows: TGCAATGCTAGTGGTCGCACCTATGGCTACACCTTC.

V and J are TRBV20-1 and TRBJ2-2, with 15 bases matching TRBD2. CDR3 size: 17 residues. Germline V gives CDR1 DFQATT, CDR2 SNEGSKA (reference sequence). Trimming removed 5 bases from V and 3 bases from J; junction bases left unmatched: 7. CDR3 in DNA: TGCAGTGCTCGAGGACTAGCGGGGGGGGCCCACACCGGGGAGCTGTTTTTT. Translation: CSARGLAGGAHTGELFF.

This clonotype has only a few counts. This rearrangement joins TRBV4-2 to TRBJ1-1, with D unresolved. The germline V and J ends were trimmed by 0 bases and 1 base, with 12 bases remaining between them. This CDR3 region has 16 residues. Germline CDR1 is LGHNA and CDR2 is YNFKEQ. The CDR3, as DNA: TGTGCCAGCAGCCAAGATCGACTGGTGGGGAACACTGAAGCTTTCTTT. Translating it yields CASSQDRLVGNTEAFF.

Only one count was recorded for this clonotype. The genes are TRBV12-3 or TRBV12-4 and TRBJ1-2; TRBD1 matches at 9 bases. With 8 bases clipped from V and 9 bases from J, the junction kept 10 bases outside the gene matches. The length of the CDR3 is 13 residues. The CDR3 DNA reads as TGTGCCAGCGGCTACGGGACAGGGCTTCGCTACACCTTC. It specifies CASGYGTGLRYTF.

The genes are TRBV5-1 and TRBJ2-6, with TRBD1 identical over 9 bases. Germline V gene data show CDR1 as SGHRS and CDR2 as YFSETQ. The length of the CDR3 is 17 residues. The trim removed 1 base at V and 2 bases at J, leaving 4 bases unmatched. Here the CDR3 reads CASSLLGQGAGANVLTF. The CDR3 DNA follows: TGCGCCAGCAGCTTGTTGGGACAGGGCGCTGGGGCCAACGTCCTGACTTTC.

The chain employs TRBV29-1 and TRBJ1-1; D possibly corresponds to TRBD1 (5 bases). The CDR3 is made up of 13 amino acids. The V end lost 1 base, the J end lost 5 bases, and 11 bases lay between the germline ends. Germline V gene data show CDR1 as SQVTM and CDR2 as ANQGSEA. In DNA form, the CDR3 reads TGCAGCGTTGAAGGGGGGGGACGTACTGAAGCTTTCTTT. Encoded protein: CSVEGGGRTEAFF. Using reference TRBV29-1 and TRBJ1-1 for the parts outside the CDR3, the full variable domain is SAVISQKPSRDICQRGTSLTIQCQVDSQVTMMFWYRQQPGQSLTLIATANQGSEATYESGFVIDKFPISRPNLTFSTLTVSNMSPEDSSIYLCSVEGGGRTEAFFGQGTRLTVV.

V gene TRBV3-1 combines with J gene TRBJ1-6, with a tentative D call TRBD1 (5 bases). Trimming took 6 bases from V and 5 from J, leaving 17 bases between them. CDR3 length: 16 amino acids. Germline V CDR1 and CDR2: LGHDT, YNNKEL (reference sequence). CDR3 nucleotides: TGTGCCAGCAGGGCCTTCCCGGACAACGATAATTCACCCCTCCACTTT. It specifies CASRAFPDNDNSPLHF.

The chain uses TRBV7-9 and TRBJ2-1; a possible D gene is TRBD1 (6 bases). Trimming took 4 bases from V and 5 from J, leaving 21 bases between them. CDR3 length equals 17 residues. Germline V CDR1 and CDR2: SEHNR, FQNEAQ (reference sequence). Written as DNA, the CDR3 is TGTGCCAGCAGCTCGTCAACAGGGATCCGTACGGACAATGAGCAGTTCTTC. This codes for CASSSSTGIRTDNEQFF.

The chain uses TRBV7-2 and TRBJ2-7, with unresolved D. Trimming pared 5 bases from V and 4 bases from J, leaving 9 bases between. Germline V CDR1 and CDR2: SGHTA, FQGNSA. The CDR3 consists of 12 residues. CDR3 bases: TGTGCCAGCAGCCCGATGACTTACGAGCAGTACTTC. It yields the protein CASSPMTYEQYF.

The chain has TRBV6-1 and TRBJ2-7; 7 bases map to TRBD2. V was pared by 1 base and J by 2 bases, with 11 bases of the junction left unmatched. This CDR3 contains 17 residues. Germline CDR1 is MNHNS and CDR2 is SASEGT. CDR3 nucleotides: TGTGCCAGCAGTGAAGAATGGTCGGCGGGGGTTGCCTACGAGCAGTACTTC. This encodes CASSEEWSAGVAYEQYF.

This clonotype was found a few times. The chain couples TRBV7-9 to TRBJ2-5; D gene uncertain. The J call could be wrong; TRBJ2-7 is a better fit for the DNA end. The CDR3 spans 14 residues. Germline lookup yields CDR1 SEHNR and CDR2 FQNEAQ (reference sequence). CDR3 loop: CASSLGVSYYEQYF. The CDR3 DNA reads as TGTGCCAGCAGCTTAGGGGTCAGTTACTACGAGCAGTACTTC.

This clonotype was recorded at least ten times. J is TRBJ2-3 and V is TRBV2; D ambiguous. V gave up 2 bases and J gave up 1 base, with 13 bases separating them. The CDR3 has 16 residues. Looked up from germline, CDR1 is SNHLY and CDR2 is FYNNEI. The CDR3 is CASSEQVTVRTDTQYF. The CDR3 DNA reads TGTGCCAGCAGTGAACAGGTGACGGTACGCACAGATACGCAGTATTTT.

The chain uses TRBV29-1 and TRBJ2-5; possibly TRBD1 for D (5 bases). This CDR3 is 11 amino acids long. V was cut by 4 bases and J by 11 bases, with 14 bases left in between. Germline V CDR1 and CDR2: SQVTM, ANQGSEA. CDR3 in amino acids: CSVARADEQYF. CDR3 DNA sequence: TGCAGCGTTGCCAGGGCCGATGAGCAGTACTTC.

The chain recombines TRBV29-1 with TRBJ2-5; perhaps TRBD2 as D (5 bases). This CDR3 spans 12 amino acids. Trimming shortened V by 6 bases and J by 4 bases, and 12 bases separated the two germline ends. The germline V gene has CDR1 SQVTM and CDR2 ANQGSEA. The CDR3 DNA sequence: TGCAGCGTGAGGGTTTTTGGAGAGACCCAGTACTTC. Its translation is CSVRVFGETQYF.

The rearrangement uses TRBV6-2 or TRBV6-3 and TRBJ2-1; 11 bases are shared with TRBD2. Unmatched junction bases numbered 5, after V lost 4 bases and J lost 3 bases. CDR1 is MNHEY, CDR2 SVGEGT, per germline. The CDR3 is 16 residues long. Here the CDR3 reads CASSSGLAGNYNEQFF. The CDR3 DNA reads as TGTGCCAGCAGTTCCGGACTAGCGGGCAACTACAATGAGCAGTTCTTC.

The chain links TRBV20-1 to TRBJ2-7, with 7 bases matching TRBD1. V was clipped by 0 bases and J by 3 bases; unmatched bases: 11. Germline lookup yields CDR1 DFQATT and CDR2 SNEGSKA (reference sequence). The CDR3 covers 16 residues. The CDR3 region is CSARDGYDRVGYEQYF. Here the CDR3 DNA reads TGCAGTGCTAGAGATGGCTACGACAGGGTCGGCTACGAGCAGTACTTC.

The genes are TRBV20-1 and TRBJ2-4; TRBD2 aligns across 10 bases. The end of the DNA aligns better with TRBJ2-7, so the J call may be wrong. Germline CDR1 DFQATT, CDR2 SNEGSKA (reference sequence). There are 16 residues in the CDR3. This CDR3 reads CSARPGTSALPHEQYF. The CDR3 DNA sequence: TGCAGTGCTAGGCCCGGGACTAGCGCTTTACCCCACGAGCAGTACTTC.

The chain links TRBV12-3 or TRBV12-4 to TRBJ2-1; D remains ambiguous. The CDR3 length is 13 residues. The germline V and J ends were trimmed by 7 bases and 2 bases, with 9 bases remaining between them. CDR3 in DNA: TGTGCCAGCAAGGAAGGTACCTACAATGAGCAGTTCTTC. Its translation is CASKEGTYNEQFF.

V usage is TRBV4-3 and J usage is TRBJ2-1, with no clear D. CDR3 length: 14 amino acids. The germline gives CDR1 LGHNA, CDR2 YSLEER. V was cut by 1 base and J by 0 bases, with 4 bases left in between. CDR3 coding DNA: TGCGCCAGCAGCCAAGCAAGCTCCTACAATGAGCAGTTCTTC. This sequence encodes CASSQASSYNEQFF.

This clonotype was counted between two and nine times. The chain uses TRBV9 and TRBJ2-1; TRBD1 aligns across 9 bases. Germline loops: CDR1 SGDLS, CDR2 YYNGEE. V was pared by 3 bases and J by 5 bases, with 3 bases of the junction left unmatched. This CDR3 spans 14 amino acids. CDR3 in DNA: TGTGCCAGCAGCGACCGGGACAGGGACAATGAGCAGTTCTTC. Protein sequence: CASSDRDRDNEQFF.

The chain has TRBV3-1 and TRBJ2-5, with D maybe TRBD2 (5 bases). The CDR3 contains 15 residues. Per germline, CDR1 LGHDT and CDR2 YNNKEL (reference sequence). V lost 1 base, J lost 1 base, and 10 bases lay in between. This chain's CDR3 is CASSQVSGPQETQYF. CDR3 DNA: TGTGCCAGCAGCCAAGTGAGCGGACCCCAAGAGACCCAGTACTTC.

The genes are TRBV12-3 or TRBV12-4 and TRBJ2-5; the D gene is possibly TRBD1 (5 bases). V gave up 6 bases and J gave up 10 bases, with 18 bases separating them. The CDR3 is made up of 13 amino acids. As DNA, the CDR3 is TGTGCCAGCAGAGGGTTCAATAAGGGGATCCAGTACTTC. Its protein is CASRGFNKGIQYF.

V gene TRBV30 combines with J gene TRBJ2-7; D might be TRBD1 (6 bases). The V gene lost 1 base and the J gene lost 7 bases, with 23 bases spanning the gap. The CDR3 has 16 amino acids. Germline V gives CDR1 GTSNPN, CDR2 SVGIG (reference sequence). The CDR3 sequence: CAWSGIDRFSYNEQYF. The CDR3 nucleotides read TGTGCCTGGAGTGGCATAGACAGGTTCTCCTACAATGAGCAGTACTTC.

This clonotype was counted a few times. The V call is TRBV4-3, the J call TRBJ1-5; the D is unclear. CDR3 size: 15 residues. Trimming pared 0 bases from V and 0 bases from J, leaving 6 bases between. Germline-derived CDR1 and CDR2 are LGHNA and YSLEER. In DNA, the CDR3 is TGCGCCAGCAGCCAAGAGTTGGCTAGCAATCAGCCCCAGCATTTT. This sequence encodes CASSQELASNQPQHF.

This clonotype was seen repeatedly, ten times or more. V usage is TRBV2 and J usage is TRBJ2-3, with 12 bases that match TRBD2. J lost 2 bases, V lost 6 bases, and 6 bases had no gene match. Germline lookup yields CDR1 SNHLY and CDR2 FYNNEI. The CDR3 is 16 residues long. Written as DNA, the CDR3 is TGTGCCAGCAGATCGACTAGCGGGGGCAACACAGATACGCAGTATTTT. Translation: CASRSTSGGNTDTQYF.

The V gene is TRBV29-1, the J gene TRBJ1-2; 8 positions agree with TRBD1. Germline V gene data show CDR1 as SQVTM and CDR2 as ANQGSEA. With V trimmed by 0 bases and J by 0 bases, 6 bases remained unmatched. The CDR3 spans 16 residues. Here the CDR3 DNA reads TGCAGCGTTGAAGACGGGACAGGACATACTAACTATGGCTACACCTTC. Encoded protein: CSVEDGTGHTNYGYTF. The full variable domain, its missing parts supplied by reference TRBV29-1 and TRBJ1-2, is SAVISQKPSRDICQRGTSLTIQCQVDSQVTMMFWYRQQPGQSLTLIATANQGSEATYESGFVIDKFPISRPNLTFSTLTVSNMSPEDSSIYLCSVEDGTGHTNYGYTFGSGTRLTVV.

Regarding this clonotype: Possible read error: a much larger clone is one base away. The chain recombines TRBV20-1 with TRBJ2-7; D not certain. This CDR3 has 13 amino acids. Looked up from germline, CDR1 is DFQATT and CDR2 is SNEGSKA (reference sequence). V gave up 0 bases and J gave up 7 bases, with 13 bases separating them. This CDR3 reads CSARDKTENEQYF. In DNA form, the CDR3 reads TGCAGTGCTAGAGATAAAACGGAGAATGAGCAGTACTTC.